The next 9 T cell receptor beta chains were all read from a single sample in a study of shared clonotypes between healthy human individuals. Selected positively for CCR7 and CD45RO-negative, naive CD8 cells excluded terminally differentiated effector memory CD45RA+ cells. TCRdb keeps only in-frame clones here, not all; method: immunoSEQ multiplex PCR. Among roughly 590,000 clones listed, over 95% were seen once. Material for sequencing was naive CD8+ T cells sorted from blood. These receptor sequences come from a woman aged 25 to 39 in good health.

With respect to this clone: Additional DNA sequences in this sample encode the identical CDR3. The chain has TRBV19 and TRBJ2-5, with 10 positions matching TRBD1. The J call is uncertain, as TRBJ2-7 better fits the DNA end. Looked up from germline, CDR1 is LNHDA and CDR2 is SQIVND (reference sequence). This CDR3 has 13 residues. The CDR3 spells CASSMGQGYEQYF. For the CDR3, the DNA is TGTGCCAGTAGTATGGGACAGGGGTACGAGCAGTACTTC.

The chain carries TRBV6-1 and TRBJ1-1, with 8 bases that match TRBD1. CDR3 length: 14 residues. Germline lookup yields CDR1 MNHNS and CDR2 SASEGT. The V and J ends lost 7 bases and 3 bases, in that order; junction bases with no gene match: 7. CDR3 in DNA: TGTGCCAGCATTATACCGACAGGGGACACTGAAGCTTTCTTT. It yields the protein CASIIPTGDTEAFF.

The chain couples TRBV5-4 to TRBJ1-5; TRBD1 agrees at 8 bases. The CDR3 spans 14 residues. Trimming removed 4 bases from V and 2 bases from J; junction bases left unmatched: 2. The V gene's germline CDR1 is SGHNT and CDR2 YYREEE (reference sequence). For the CDR3, the DNA is TGTGCCAGCAGCGCGGGACAGGGCAATCAGCCCCAGCATTTT. It specifies CASSAGQGNQPQHF. Looking up the rest from reference TRBV5-4 and TRBJ1-5 gives the full variable domain: ETGVTQSPTHLIKTRGQQVTLRCSSQSGHNTVSWYQQALGQGPQFIFQYYREEENGRGNFPPRFSGLQFPNYSSELNVNALELDDSALYLCASSAGQGNQPQHFGDGTRLSIL.

This chain joins TRBV5-4 and TRBJ2-5; TRBD2 matches at 11 bases. Germline V gene data show CDR1 as SGHNT and CDR2 as YYREEE (reference sequence). The CDR3 spans 13 residues. The trim removed 4 bases at V and 7 bases at J, leaving 3 bases unmatched. CDR3 protein: CASSPGLAGTQYF. In DNA, the CDR3 is TGTGCCAGCAGCCCTGGACTAGCGGGGACCCAGTACTTC. Supplemented by reference TRBV5-4 and TRBJ2-5, the full variable domain reads ETGVTQSPTHLIKTRGQQVTLRCSSQSGHNTVSWYQQALGQGPQFIFQYYREEENGRGNFPPRFSGLQFPNYSSELNVNALELDDSALYLCASSPGLAGTQYFGPGTRLLVL.

The V and J genes are TRBV18 and TRBJ2-1; a possible D gene is TRBD2 (5 bases). CDR1 and CDR2 (germline): KGHSH, LQKENI. CDR3 size: 15 residues. V was cut by 2 bases and J by 7 bases, with 15 bases left in between. The CDR3 nucleotides read TGTGCCAGCTCACCATTCCGGGAAGGCGGGAATGAGCAGTTCTTC. Amino acids: CASSPFREGGNEQFF.

The genes are TRBV28 and TRBJ1-1, with D tentatively TRBD1 (5 bases). The CDR3 sequence is 15 residues long. Trimming cost V 6 bases and J 1 base, with 15 bases left between them. Germline values: CDR1 MDHEN, CDR2 SYDVKM. CDR3 bases: TGTGCCAGCAGAAACTCGGGACCGGCGAACACTGAAGCTTTCTTT. Protein: CASRNSGPANTEAFF.

This clone was seen a single time. V gene TRBV25-1 combines with J gene TRBJ2-2, with D perhaps matching TRBD2 (6 bases). CDR3 length: 14 amino acids. V lost 6 bases and J lost 5, with 13 bases in between. Germline V gives CDR1 MGHDK, CDR2 SYGVNS. The CDR3 region has the DNA TGTGCCAGCAGCACCCTAGGGAGGACCGGGGAGCTGTTTTTT. Encoded protein: CASSTLGRTGELFF.

CDR3 residues: CASSIGGEGYEQYF. CDR3 nucleotide sequence: TGTGCCAGTAGTATTGGAGGGGAAGGGTACGAGCAGTACTTC. The genes are TRBV19 and TRBJ2-7, with D possibly being TRBD2 (6 bases). The CDR3 has 14 residues. Germline V lookup: CDR1 LNHDA, CDR2 SQIVND (reference sequence). The germline V and J ends were trimmed by 3 bases and 4 bases, with 13 bases remaining between them.

The chain has TRBV15 and TRBJ1-1; possibly TRBD1 for D (6 bases). Germline V gene lookup returns CDR1 LNHNV and CDR2 YYDKDF (reference sequence). This CDR3 region has 16 residues. The germline V and J ends were trimmed by 5 bases and 0 bases, with 16 bases remaining between them. The CDR3 protein is CATSLRGGLVNTEAFF. The CDR3 region has the DNA TGTGCCACCAGCCTCAGGGGAGGTTTGGTGAACACTGAAGCTTTCTTT.